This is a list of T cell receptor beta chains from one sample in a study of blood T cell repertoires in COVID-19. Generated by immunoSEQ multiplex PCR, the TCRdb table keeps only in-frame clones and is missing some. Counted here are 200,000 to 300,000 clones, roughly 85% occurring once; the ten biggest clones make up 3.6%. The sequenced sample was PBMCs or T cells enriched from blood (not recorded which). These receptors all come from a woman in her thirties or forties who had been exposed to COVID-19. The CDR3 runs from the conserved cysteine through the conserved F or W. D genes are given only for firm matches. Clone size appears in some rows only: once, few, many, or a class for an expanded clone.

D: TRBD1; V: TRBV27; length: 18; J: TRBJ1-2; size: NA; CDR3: CASSRTLPGQGNLNGYTF; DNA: TGTGCCAGCAGTCGAACATTACCGGGACAGGGAAATTTGAACGGCTACACCTTC
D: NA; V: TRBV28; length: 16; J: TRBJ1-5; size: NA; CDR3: CASSLNMGGFLQPQHF; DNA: TGTGCCAGCAGCTTAAACATGGGGGGGTTCCTTCAGCCCCAGCATTTT
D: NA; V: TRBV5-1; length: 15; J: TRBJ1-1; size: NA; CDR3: CASSPSGPMNTEAFF; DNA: TGCGCCAGCAGCCCGAGCGGGCCGATGAACACTGAAGCTTTCTTT
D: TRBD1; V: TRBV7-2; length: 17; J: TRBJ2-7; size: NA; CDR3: CASSLGGLGQGASKQYF; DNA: TGTGCCAGCAGCTTAGGAGGCTTGGGACAGGGGGCGTCTAAGCAGTACTTC
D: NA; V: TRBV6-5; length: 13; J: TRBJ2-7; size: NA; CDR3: CASSSGRDYEQYF; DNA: TGTGCCAGCAGCTCGGGCAGGGACTACGAGCAGTACTTC
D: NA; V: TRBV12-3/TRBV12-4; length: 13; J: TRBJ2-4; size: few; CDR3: CASSFHLANIQYF; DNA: TGTGCCAGCAGTTTCCATCTTGCGAACATTCAGTACTTC
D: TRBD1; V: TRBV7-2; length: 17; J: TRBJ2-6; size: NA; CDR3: CASSSSSDRAGANVLTF; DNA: TGTGCCAGCAGCTCTTCCTCCGACAGGGCTGGGGCCAACGTCCTGACTTTC
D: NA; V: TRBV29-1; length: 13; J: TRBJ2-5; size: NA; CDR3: CSVEGHLGETQYF; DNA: TGCAGCGTTGAGGGACACCTAGGCGAGACCCAGTACTTC
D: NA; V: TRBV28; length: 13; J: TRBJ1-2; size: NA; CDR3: CASSLQEDYGYTF; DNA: TGTGCCAGCAGTTTACAGGAAGACTATGGCTACACCTTC
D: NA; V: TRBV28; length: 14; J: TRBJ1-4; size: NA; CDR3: CASSLEGGEEKLFF; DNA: TGTGCCAGCAGTTTAGAGGGAGGGGAGGAAAAACTGTTTTTT
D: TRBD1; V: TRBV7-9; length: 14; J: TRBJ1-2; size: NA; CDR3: CASSLGGQGISYTF; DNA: TGTGCCAGCAGCTTGGGGGGACAGGGCATTAGCTACACCTTC
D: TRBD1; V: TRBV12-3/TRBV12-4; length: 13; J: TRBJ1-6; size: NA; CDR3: CASSPTGFAPLHF; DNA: TGTGCCAGCAGTCCGACAGGGTTCGCACCCCTCCACTTT
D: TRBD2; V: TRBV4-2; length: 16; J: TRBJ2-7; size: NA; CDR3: CASSQDLSGGAYEQYF; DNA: TGTGCCAGCAGCCAAGATCTCAGCGGGGGGGCCTACGAGCAGTACTTC
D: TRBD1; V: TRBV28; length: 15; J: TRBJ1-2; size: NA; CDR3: CASSPGQGLNYGYTF; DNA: TGTGCCAGCAGTCCCGGACAGGGTCTAAACTATGGCTACACCTTC
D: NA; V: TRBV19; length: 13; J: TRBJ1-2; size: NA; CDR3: CASSPTVDYGYTF; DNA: TGTGCCAGTAGTCCTACTGTTGACTATGGCTACACCTTC
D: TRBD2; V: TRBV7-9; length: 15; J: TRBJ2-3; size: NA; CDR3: CASSFLAGGSDTQYF; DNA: TGTGCCAGCAGCTTCCTAGCGGGGGGGTCAGATACGCAGTATTTT